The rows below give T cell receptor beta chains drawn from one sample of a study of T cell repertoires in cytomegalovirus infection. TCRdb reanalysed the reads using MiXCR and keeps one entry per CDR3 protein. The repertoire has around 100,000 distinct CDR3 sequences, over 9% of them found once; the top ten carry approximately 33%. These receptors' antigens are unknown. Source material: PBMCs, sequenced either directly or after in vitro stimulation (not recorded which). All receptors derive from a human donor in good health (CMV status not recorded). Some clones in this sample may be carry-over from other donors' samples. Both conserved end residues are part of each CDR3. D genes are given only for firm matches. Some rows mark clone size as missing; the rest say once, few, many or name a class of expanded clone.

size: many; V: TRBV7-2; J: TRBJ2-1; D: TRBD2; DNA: TGTGCCAGCAGCATTGGACTAGCTTATGAGCAGTTCTTC; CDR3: CASSIGLAYEQFF
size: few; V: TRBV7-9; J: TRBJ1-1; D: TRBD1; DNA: TGTGCCAGCAGCTCAGGACAGGGGAGTCACACTGAAGCTTTCTTT; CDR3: CASSSGQGSHTEAFF
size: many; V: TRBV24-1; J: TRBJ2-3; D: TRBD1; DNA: TGTGCCACCAGTGATCCATCGACAGGGGGGATAACAGATACGCAGTATTTT; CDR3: CATSDPSTGGITDTQYF
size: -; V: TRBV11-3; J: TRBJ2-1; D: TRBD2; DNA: TGTGCCAGCAGCCGTAAGACTAGCGGAAACAATGAGCAGTTCTTC; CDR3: CASSRKTSGNNEQFF
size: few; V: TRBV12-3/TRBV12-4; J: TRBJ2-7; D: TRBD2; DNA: TGTGCCAGCAGTTTGGCGGGGGGCTACGAGCAGTACTTC; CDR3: CASSLAGGYEQYF
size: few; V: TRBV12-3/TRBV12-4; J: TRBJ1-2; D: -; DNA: TGTGCCAGCACCAACCCTGGGGCGTATGGCTACACCTTC; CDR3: CASTNPGAYGYTF
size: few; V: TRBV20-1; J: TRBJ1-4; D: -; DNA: TGCAGTGCAGAACAGGGCTACGCGGGGAGGAATGAAAAACTGTTTTTT; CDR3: CSAEQGYAGRNEKLFF
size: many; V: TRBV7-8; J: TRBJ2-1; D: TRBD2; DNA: TGTGCCAGCAGCGCAGAACTATTAGCGGGAAGAGGCAATGAGCAGTTCTTC; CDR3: CASSAELLAGRGNEQFF
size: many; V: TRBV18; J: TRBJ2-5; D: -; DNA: TGTGCCAGCTCACCACGGAGTCTACAAGAGACCCAGTACTTC; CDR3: CASSPRSLQETQYF
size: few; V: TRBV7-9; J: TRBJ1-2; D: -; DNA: TGTGCCAGCAGCCACGGGCCCTCCCGAGGGGACTATGGCTACACCTTC; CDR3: CASSHGPSRGDYGYTF
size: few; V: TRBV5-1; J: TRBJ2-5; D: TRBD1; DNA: TGCGCCAGCAGCTCCCGGGACAGACAAGAGACCCAGTACTTC; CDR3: CASSSRDRQETQYF
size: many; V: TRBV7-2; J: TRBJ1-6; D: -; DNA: TGTGCCAGCAGCTACTTGGAACGGTCACCCCTCCACTTT; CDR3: CASSYLERSPLHF
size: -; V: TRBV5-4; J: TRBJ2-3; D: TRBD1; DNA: TGTGCCAGCAGCGTAGGACAGGGGAAAGATACGCAGTATTTT; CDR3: CASSVGQGKDTQYF
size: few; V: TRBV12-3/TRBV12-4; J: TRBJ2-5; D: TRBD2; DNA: TGTGCCAGCAGCAACCAAGCGGGGGGGACACGGGGGACCCAGTACTTC; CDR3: CASSNQAGGTRGTQYF
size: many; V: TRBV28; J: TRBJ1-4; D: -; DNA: TGTGCCAGCAGTTTAGTTCTAGGGGAGGTGAATGAAAAACTGTTTTTT; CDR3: CASSLVLGEVNEKLFF
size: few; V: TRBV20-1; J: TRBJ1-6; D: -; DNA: TGCAGTGCCCTGCGAACAGGGTCCAATAATTCACCCCTCCACTTT; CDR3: CSALRTGSNNSPLHF
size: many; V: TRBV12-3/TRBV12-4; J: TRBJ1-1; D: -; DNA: TGTGCCAGCAGTGAACAGGGAGAGGGGAACACTGAAGCTTTCTTT; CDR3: CASSEQGEGNTEAFF
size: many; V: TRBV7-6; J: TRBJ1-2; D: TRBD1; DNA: TGTGCCAGCAGCTTAGCGCAGGGGGCAGACTATGGCTACACCTTC; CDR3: CASSLAQGADYGYTF
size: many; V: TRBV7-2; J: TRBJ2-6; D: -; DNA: TGTGCCAGCAGCTATTGGGCGTCTGGGGCCAACGTCCTGACTTTC; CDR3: CASSYWASGANVLTF
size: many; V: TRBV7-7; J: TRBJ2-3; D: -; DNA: TGTGCTAGCAGCTTAGGCGGACCCGGGTCCGGCGTTGGAGATACGCAGTATTTT; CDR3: CASSLGGPGSGVGDTQYF
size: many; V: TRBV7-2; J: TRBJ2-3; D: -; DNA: TGTGCCAGCAGCTTAAGGTCCAGCCCAGATACGCAGTATTTT; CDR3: CASSLRSSPDTQYF
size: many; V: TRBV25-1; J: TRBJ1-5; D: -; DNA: TGTGCCAGCAAAGTTAGTGGTAGGGATCAGCCCCAGCATTTT; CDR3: CASKVSGRDQPQHF
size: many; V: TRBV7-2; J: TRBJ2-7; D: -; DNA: TGTGCCAGCAGCTCGGGTCGGGGCTCCTACGAGCAGTACTTC; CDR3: CASSSGRGSYEQYF